One sample yielded the 15 T cell receptor beta chains listed below, sequenced in a study of blood T cell repertoires in COVID-19. The assay was immunoSEQ multiplex PCR, and TCRdb's table has in-frame clones only and misses some. The sample holds about 270,000 clones; more than 75% are singletons and the top ten take about 5.4%. Sequencing was done on a sample of peripheral blood. These receptor sequences come from a woman of 80 years or more with COVID-19, enrolled during active disease.

This clone was detected a few times. The chain carries TRBV25-1 and TRBJ1-2; tentatively, D is TRBD1 (5 bases). The CDR3 is 11 residues long. V dropped 8 bases and J dropped 8 bases, with 12 bases sitting between them. Germline lookup yields CDR1 MGHDK and CDR2 SYGVNS. DNA for the CDR3: TGTGCCAGCCTAGGGGTTTGGGGCTACACCTTC. Translation gives CASLGVWGYTF.

The table lists this clone with a few counts. The chain uses TRBV6-4 and TRBJ2-1, with 8 bases lining up with TRBD1. The V gene's germline CDR1 is MRHNA and CDR2 SNTAGT. The CDR3 runs 13 residues. With 2 bases clipped from V and 15 bases from J, the junction kept 9 bases outside the gene matches. The CDR3 region is CASSDPNDRGPFF. DNA for the CDR3: TGTGCCAGCAGTGACCCAAACGACAGGGGACCGTTCTTC.

The V gene is TRBV3-1 (or the pseudogene TRBV3-2), the J gene TRBJ1-5; D unclear. The length of the CDR3 is 15 residues. V shed 1 base and J shed 2 bases, with 9 bases lying between them. CDR1 and CDR2 from the germline V gene are LGHDT and YNNKEL (reference sequence). CDR3 protein: CASSQGVPGNQPQHF. The CDR3 nucleotides read TGTGCCAGCAGCCAAGGAGTTCCCGGCAATCAGCCCCAGCATTTT.

This rearrangement joins TRBV5-4 to TRBJ2-3; 9 bases align to TRBD2. CDR1 SGHNT and CDR2 YYREEE come from the germline V gene (reference sequence). The CDR3 is 16 amino acids. V lost 4 bases, J lost 4 bases, and 10 bases stayed unmatched. The CDR3 spells CASSPGSGTSSDTQYF. Written as DNA, the CDR3 is TGTGCCAGCAGCCCGGGATCCGGGACTAGCTCAGATACGCAGTATTTT.

The V gene is TRBV30, the J gene TRBJ2-3, with TRBD2 matching 7 bases. J lost 8 bases, V lost 5 bases, and 13 bases had no gene match. CDR1 is GTSNPN and CDR2 is SVGIG in the germline V gene (reference sequence). This CDR3 is built from 14 residues. The CDR3 loop is CAWDPLGGVGTQYF. CDR3 DNA: TGTGCCTGGGACCCATTGGGGGGGGTCGGTACGCAGTATTTT.

The chain couples TRBV5-4 to TRBJ2-5; 7 bases are a match to TRBD2. Trimming cost V 2 bases and J 3 bases; bases outside gene matches: 4. From germline, CDR1 is SGHNT and CDR2 YYREEE (reference sequence). The CDR3 sequence is 14 residues long. The CDR3 sequence is CASSLRAGEETQYF. The DNA of the CDR3 is TGTGCCAGCAGCTTACGGGCGGGAGAAGAGACCCAGTACTTC.

This rearrangement joins TRBV9 to TRBJ2-3; 8 bases agree with TRBD2. The V and J ends lost 0 bases and 2 bases, in that order; junction bases with no gene match: 5. The CDR3 length is 16 residues. CDR1 and CDR2 from the germline V gene are SGDLS and YYNGEE. The CDR3 region has the DNA TGTGCCAGCAGCGTAGGGGTAGCGGGGCCCACAGATACGCAGTATTTT. Protein sequence: CASSVGVAGPTDTQYF.

The J gene is TRBJ1-2, the V gene TRBV29-1, with 7 bases aligning to TRBD1. Germline V gives CDR1 SQVTM, CDR2 ANQGSEA. The CDR3 has 13 residues. V gave up 7 bases and J gave up 6 bases; unmatched junction bases: 11. The CDR3 region has the DNA TGCAGCGCCGAACGGACAGGTGGACATGGCTACACCTTC. It yields the protein CSAERTGGHGYTF.

The chain joins TRBV21-1 to TRBJ2-7; the table's D call TRBD2 went unverified against the DNA. TRBV21-1 is recorded as a pseudogene. The CDR3 consists of 17 residues. The CDR3 DNA follows: TGTGCCAGCAGCAAAGACGATTGTTGGGTACCCCGGGGAGAGCAGTACGTC. It codes for CASSKDDCWVPRGEQYV.

The rearrangement uses TRBV11-3 and TRBJ1-1; D remains ambiguous. This CDR3 is built from 13 residues. In germline, CDR1 is SGHNT, CDR2 YENEEA. Trimming stripped 5 bases from V and 2 bases from J, with 9 bases between. The CDR3 loop reads CASSRGSNTEAFF. The CDR3 DNA follows: TGTGCCAGCAGCCGCGGGTCTAACACTGAAGCTTTCTTT.

The genes are TRBV5-4 and TRBJ1-2; 10 bases map to TRBD1. Germline V lookup: CDR1 SGHNT, CDR2 YYREEE (reference sequence). V was clipped by 4 bases and J by 8 bases; unmatched bases: 5. This CDR3 is built from 13 residues. CDR3 nucleotide sequence: TGTGCCAGCAGCAAGACAGGGGGCCCCGGCTACACCTTC. The encoded protein is CASSKTGGPGYTF.

This sequence joins TRBV18 and TRBJ2-7; TRBD2 might be the D (5 bases). V was cut by 3 bases and J by 6 bases, with 9 bases left in between. The CDR3 covers 12 residues. CDR1 KGHSH and CDR2 LQKENI come from the germline V gene. The CDR3 bases are TGTGCCAGCTCACCCAGGACTCCCGAGCAGTACTTC. Its translation is CASSPRTPEQYF.

In its sample, this clone was seen once. CDR3 protein: CASSYMASGGDNEQFF. The DNA for the CDR3 is TGTGCCAGCAGTTACATGGCTAGCGGGGGGGACAATGAGCAGTTCTTC. V gene TRBV6-6 combines with J gene TRBJ2-1; 12 nucleotides agree with TRBD2. The germline V gene encodes CDR1 MNHNY and CDR2 SVGAGI (reference sequence). This CDR3 contains 16 residues. V gave up 2 bases and J gave up 5 bases; unmatched junction bases: 4.

The DNA of the CDR3 is TGCGCCAGCAGCCCTCAGCCGGACAGGGATGGCTACACCTTC. Translated: CASSPQPDRDGYTF. The chain joins TRBV5-1 to TRBJ1-2; TRBD1 matches at 8 bases. CDR1 SGHRS and CDR2 YFSETQ come from the germline V gene. Trimming took 4 bases from V and 6 from J; bases not matched to a gene: 8. There are 14 residues in the CDR3.

As concerns this clone: The same CDR3 can be traced to other DNA sequences in this sample. This chain uses TRBV18 with TRBJ2-5, with D possibly being TRBD2 (6 bases). The V end lost 3 bases, the J end lost 5 bases, and 10 bases lay between the germline ends. Germline V gene data show CDR1 as KGHSH and CDR2 as LQKENI. The CDR3 spans 13 residues. CDR3 bases: TGTGCCAGCTCACCCCCCGGGGGTGAGACCCAGTACTTC. It codes for CASSPPGGETQYF.